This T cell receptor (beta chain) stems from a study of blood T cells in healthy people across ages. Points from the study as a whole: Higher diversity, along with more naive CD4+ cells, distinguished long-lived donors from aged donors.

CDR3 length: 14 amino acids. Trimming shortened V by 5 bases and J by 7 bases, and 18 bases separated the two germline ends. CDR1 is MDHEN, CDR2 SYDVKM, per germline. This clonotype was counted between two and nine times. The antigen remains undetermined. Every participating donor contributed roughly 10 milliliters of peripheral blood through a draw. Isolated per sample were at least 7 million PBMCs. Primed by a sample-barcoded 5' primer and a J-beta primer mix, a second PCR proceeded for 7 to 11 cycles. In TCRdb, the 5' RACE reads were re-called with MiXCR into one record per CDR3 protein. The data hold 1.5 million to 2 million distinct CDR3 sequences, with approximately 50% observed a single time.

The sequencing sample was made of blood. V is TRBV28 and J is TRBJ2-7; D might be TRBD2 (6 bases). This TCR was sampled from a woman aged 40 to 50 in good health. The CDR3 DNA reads TGTGCCAGCAGTCCCCCGGGCCGAGGGAGGGAGCAGTACTTC. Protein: CASSPPGRGREQYF.